This record looks at one T cell receptor (beta chain) sequence and its context. The data belong to a study of blood T cells in healthy people across ages. This CDR3 is built from 15 residues. CDR1 is SGHVS and CDR2 is FQNEAQ in the germline V gene. A second PCR of about 6 to 12 cycles used a sample-barcoded 5' primer and a J-beta primer mix. All samples yielded 2.5 million or more CDR3-containing paired-end reads. TCRdb recomputed calls from the 5' RACE reads with MiXCR, one row per CDR3 protein. Of about 670,000 distinct CDR3 sequences in the sample, 52% were seen once. The chain is built from TRBV7-8 and TRBJ2-7, with 11 bases fitting TRBD1. The DNA end lines up better with TRBJ2-5; the J call may be wrong. Sequenced sample: blood. This receptor was taken from a woman of 80 years or more in good health. DNA for the CDR3: TGTGCCAGCAGCTCACTGGGACAGGGGGGGGAGACCCAGTACTTC. The encoded protein is CASSSLGQGGETQYF.